One and the same sample provided the 4 T cell receptor beta chains below, sequenced in a study of blood T cell repertoires in COVID-19 (dated by TCRdb to 2018 to 2021). The library was made by the immunoSEQ multiplex PCR assay. Imported from immuneACCESS, the table was reduced by TCRdb to in-frame sequences with V and J called. These copies leave out some clones; in studies compared against another copy, an unresolved V gene accounts for under half, and the cause of the remainder is not known. The sample data list approximately 72,000 clones, and around nine tenths of these were observed just once. 13% of the sample rests with the top ten. The material sequenced was peripheral blood. The receptor source for this set is a woman in her fifties or sixties with acute or convalescent COVID-19.

The J gene is TRBJ1-6, the V gene TRBV7-3; tentatively, D is TRBD1 (6 bases). Germline V CDR1 and CDR2: SGHTA, FQGTGA. CDR3 size: 13 residues. The V end was cut by 4 bases, the J end by 7 bases, with 8 bases between. The CDR3 DNA is TGTGCCAGCAGCTCGACAGGAAATTCACCCCTCCACTTT. It encodes CASSSTGNSPLHF.

The CDR3 coding sequence is TGTGCCACCACGGACAGGGGCAGGGAGACCCAGTACTTC. Its translation: CATTDRGRETQYF. The chain has TRBV15 and TRBJ2-5, with 9 nucleotides matching TRBD1. The CDR3 is made up of 13 amino acids. V lost 7 bases to trimming and J lost 5 bases; unmatched junction nucleotides: 5. CDR1 is LNHNV, CDR2 YYDKDF, per germline (reference sequence).

The table lists this clone with a count of one. The V and J genes are TRBV7-6 and TRBJ2-3; 8 positions agree with TRBD1. The junction had 5 bases not matched to a gene; V was cut back by 5 bases and J by 1 base. In germline, CDR1 is SGHVS, CDR2 FNYEAQ. This CDR3 spans 15 amino acids. CDR3 DNA: TGTGCCAGCAGCCGTGGACAGGGAGGCACAGATACGCAGTATTTT. This codes for CASSRGQGGTDTQYF. Using reference TRBV7-6 and TRBJ2-3 for the parts outside the CDR3, the full variable domain is GAGVSQSPRYKVTKRGQDVALRCDPISGHVSLYWYRQALGQGPEFLTYFNYEAQQDKSGLPNDRFSAERPEGSISTLTIQRTEQRDSAMYRCASSRGQGGTDTQYFGPGTRLTVL.

Only one count was recorded for this clone. The chain joins TRBV10-3 to TRBJ2-2; 12 bases map to TRBD2. The V segment lost 0 bases and the J segment 1 base; nucleotides outside the gene matches: 6. The CDR3 has 19 residues. Germline V gene sequence: CDR1 ENHRY, CDR2 SYGVKD. CDR3 protein: CAISESRLAGALNTGELFF. The CDR3 coding sequence is TGTGCCATCAGTGAGTCGAGACTAGCGGGGGCCTTGAACACCGGGGAGCTGTTTTTT.